This TCR beta chain was captured by sequencing in a study of response to subunit inactivated influenza vaccine. TCRdb re-called the RT-PCR reads through MiXCR, storing one row per CDR3 protein. The table lists about 310,000 distinct CDR3 sequences, less than 25% of them singletons. In its sample, this clonotype was seen a few times. The sample was PBMCs from blood, taken roughly 20 months after vaccination. This TCR came from a man between 50 and 70 years old who received an inactivated influenza vaccine.

The CDR3 DNA follows: TGTGCCAGCAGCGATAGGAGAGAACCGGGCCTCCTACAAGGCTACACCTTC. The encoded protein is CASSDRREPGLLQGYTF. The chain joins TRBV7-9 to TRBJ1-2; D unclear. Germline V gives CDR1 SEHNR, CDR2 FQNEAQ (reference sequence). This CDR3 is 17 amino acids long. Trimming left V 5 bases short and J 8 bases short, with 27 bases between.